Listed here is a single T cell receptor (beta chain). This entry comes from a study of cytomegalovirus exposure and HLA in healthy donors. Primers for the PCR totalled 60 Vbeta and 13 Jbeta. Libraries were prepared by immunoSEQ multiplex PCR; TCRdb keeps only in-frame clonotypes and omits some of them. The sample records roughly 110,000 clones, roughly four fifths being singletons. Sequenced: PBMCs. The receptor was derived from a man aged 50 to 59 in good health and CMV-seronegative.

CDR3 DNA sequence: TGTGCCAGCAGATCGGACGGCTCTCAGGGGCCCACTGAGCAGTTCTTC. Protein: CASRSDGSQGPTEQFF. The chain carries TRBV6-6 and TRBJ2-1; TRBD1 might be the D (6 bases). The V and J ends lost 6 bases and 9 bases respectively, with 24 bases between them. Germline lookup yields CDR1 MNHNY and CDR2 SVGAGI (reference sequence). The CDR3 runs 16 residues.